The clone carrying this T cell receptor beta chain appeared a single time. The data were taken from a study of blood T cell repertoires in COVID-19. This CDR3 is 15 amino acids long. V lost 3 bases and J lost 0, with 9 bases in between. Germline CDR1 MDHEN, CDR2 SYDVKM. Original processing methods: The authors estimated nucleated cell counts from reference gene primer amplification. Only in-frame clones appear in the TCRdb table, and some are missing; sequencing was by immunoSEQ multiplex PCR. V and J calls and clone size are those listed in that table; D and trimming were worked out from the DNA. The repertoire holds 150,000 or so clones, with about 82% as singletons.

This receptor was obtained from a woman in her fifties or sixties with acute or convalescent COVID-19. Sequencing was done on a sample of peripheral blood. The V call is TRBV28, the J call TRBJ2-4, with a possible D match to TRBD2 (5 bases). The CDR3: CASSLPGLAKNIQYF. CDR3 sequence (DNA): TGTGCCAGCAGTTTGCCTGGACTAGCCAAAAACATTCAGTACTTC.